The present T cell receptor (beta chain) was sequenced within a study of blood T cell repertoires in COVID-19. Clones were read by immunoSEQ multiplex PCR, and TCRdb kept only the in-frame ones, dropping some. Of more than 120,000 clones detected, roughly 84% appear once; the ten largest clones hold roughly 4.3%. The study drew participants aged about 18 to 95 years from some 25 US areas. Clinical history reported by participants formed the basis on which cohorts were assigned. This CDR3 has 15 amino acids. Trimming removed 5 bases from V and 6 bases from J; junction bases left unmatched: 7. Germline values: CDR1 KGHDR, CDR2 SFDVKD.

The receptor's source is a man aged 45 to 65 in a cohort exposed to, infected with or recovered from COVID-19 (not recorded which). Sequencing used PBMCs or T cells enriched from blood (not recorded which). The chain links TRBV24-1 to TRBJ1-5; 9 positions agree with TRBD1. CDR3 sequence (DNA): TGTGCCACCAGTGCCGGGACAGGGCCCGGTCAGCCCCAGCATTTT. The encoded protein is CATSAGTGPGQPQHF.